This entry describes one T cell receptor (beta chain). Its specificity is not known. This entry is derived from a study of Tregs in tolerant kidney transplant recipients. Here immunoSEQ multiplex PCR was the method, and the copy in TCRdb shows in-frame clones only, minus some. Of 70,000 to 95,000 clones listed, approximately 90% were seen once; the top ten hold about 0.34%. The junction had 10 bases not matched to a gene; V was cut back by 7 bases and J by 9 bases. Germline V lookup: CDR1 LNHNV, CDR2 YYDKDF (reference sequence). CDR3 length: 14 amino acids. Study conclusions and caveats: Few patients were studied, so findings need validation in larger groups.

This chain joins TRBV15 and TRBJ2-1; 9 bases are a match to TRBD2. The clonotype comes from a human donor who received a combined kidney and bone marrow transplant. This specimen consisted of Tregs from blood, obtained before the transplant. DNA of the CDR3: TGTGCCACCAACCCTAGCGGGAAGGGGTCTGAGCAGTTCTTC. Encoded protein: CATNPSGKGSEQFF.